These 31 T cell receptor beta chains came from one sample sequenced in a study of brain T cells in children with intractable seizures. The table came from immunoSEQ multiplex PCR; TCRdb's copy has only in-frame clones and leaves some out. This table has about 340,000 clones, over 90% appearing once. The time point was: blood from clinic visit 5 months post-surgery; TSC patient then seizure free. The material was peripheral blood, obtained more than 4 months after surgery. The receptors come from a boy less than two years old with tuberous sclerosis and intractable seizures.

The rearrangement links TRBV4-1 to TRBJ2-3, with a weak D call TRBD2 (6 bases). The V and J ends lost 4 bases and 7 bases respectively, with 15 bases between them. The germline V gene has CDR1 MGHRA and CDR2 YSYEKL. This CDR3 comprises 14 residues. The CDR3 loop is CASSRDLGLNTQYF. For the CDR3, the DNA is TGCGCCAGCAGCCGGGACTTGGGCTTAAATACGCAGTATTTT.

The genes are TRBV7-9 and TRBJ2-7; TRBD1 or TRBD2 may be the D gene (6 bases each). The V and J ends lost 7 bases and 7 bases respectively, with 20 bases between them. CDR3 length: 14 residues. Germline CDR1 reads SEHNR; CDR2 reads FQNEAQ (reference sequence). DNA for the CDR3: TGTGCCAGCACCCCGGGGGCAGACACTAGGGAGCAGTACTTC. This gives the protein CASTPGADTREQYF.

J is TRBJ1-6 and V is TRBV30; 8 nucleotides align to TRBD1. This CDR3 is 14 amino acids long. Per germline, CDR1 GTSNPN and CDR2 SVGIG (reference sequence). In nucleotides, the CDR3 is TGTGCGTGCGAGGGAGGACAGGGACATTCACCCCTCCACTTT. This codes for CACEGGQGHSPLHF.

The J gene is TRBJ2-5, the V gene TRBV29-1; D is ambiguous. Trimming cost V 0 bases and J 0 bases, with 8 bases left between them. The CDR3 consists of 14 residues. Germline V CDR1 and CDR2: SQVTM, ANQGSEA. The CDR3 region is CSVEDKQNQETQYF. DNA of the CDR3: TGCAGCGTTGAAGATAAGCAGAACCAAGAGACCCAGTACTTC.

This clone was picked up many times. DNA of the CDR3: TGTGCCACCAGCAGGTTCGTCACAGATACGCAGTATTTT. This codes for CATSRFVTDTQYF. The V gene is TRBV15, the J gene TRBJ2-3; D unresolved. Germline V gene data show CDR1 as LNHNV and CDR2 as YYDKDF (reference sequence). The CDR3 is 13 amino acids. V was clipped by 3 bases and J by 2 bases, with 6 bases between them.

V is TRBV30 and J is TRBJ1-2; the D gene is possibly TRBD1 (6 bases). CDR1 is GTSNPN, CDR2 SVGIG, per germline (reference sequence). V lost 2 bases and J lost 3, with 10 bases in between. The CDR3 has 13 amino acids. The CDR3 loop is CAWSSPGDYGYTF. In nucleotides, the CDR3 is TGTGCCTGGAGTAGTCCAGGGGACTATGGCTACACCTTC.

The V call is TRBV6-6, the J call TRBJ1-2, with 10 bases aligning to TRBD1. The trim removed 5 bases at V and 6 bases at J, leaving 6 bases unmatched. This CDR3 has 14 residues. CDR1 is MNHNY, CDR2 SVGAGI, per germline (reference sequence). In DNA form, the CDR3 reads TGTGCCAGCAGTCTAGGACAGGGGGTGGATGGCTACACCTTC. Translating gives CASSLGQGVDGYTF.

The J gene is TRBJ2-7, the V gene TRBV12-5; maybe TRBD2 (5 bases). Germline-derived CDR1 and CDR2 are LGHNT and FRNRAP. CDR3 length: 17 residues. V was trimmed by 0 bases and J by 2 bases, leaving 17 bases between them. The DNA for the CDR3 is TGTGCTAGTGGTTTGGTCCCCGACCCGATACTAGCCTACGAGCAGTACTTC. Protein sequence: CASGLVPDPILAYEQYF.

V and J are TRBV18 and TRBJ2-5; D is uncertain. The germline V and J ends were trimmed by 1 base and 0 bases, with 3 bases remaining between them. Germline V CDR1 and CDR2: KGHSH, LQKENI. There are 13 residues in the CDR3. In nucleotides, the CDR3 is TGTGCCAGCTCACCACAGAACCAAGAGACCCAGTACTTC. Amino acids: CASSPQNQETQYF.

V and J are TRBV9 and TRBJ2-7, with 7 bases that match TRBD2. There are 14 residues in the CDR3. Germline V gene sequence: CDR1 SGDLS, CDR2 YYNGEE. V shed 0 bases and J 5 bases; nucleotides not matched to a gene: 5. DNA of the CDR3: TGTGCCAGCAGCGTAGGACTAGCAGCCCACGAGCAGTACTTC. As protein: CASSVGLAAHEQYF.

This sequence joins TRBV11-2 and TRBJ2-5, with TRBD2 as a possible D gene (5 bases). Per the germline V gene, CDR1 is SGHAT and CDR2 is FQNNGV. V gave up 5 bases and J gave up 9 bases, with 13 bases separating them. The CDR3 totals 12 residues. CDR3 residues: CASSAPPGSQYF. For the CDR3, the DNA is TGTGCCAGCAGCGCCCCGCCGGGGTCCCAGTACTTC.

The J gene is TRBJ1-5, the V gene TRBV6-1, with no clear D. This CDR3 has 17 residues. In germline, CDR1 is MNHNS, CDR2 SASEGT. V was pared by 4 bases and J by 9 bases, with 25 bases between. CDR3 nucleotides: TGTGCCAGCAGTGCGAAAGTCGGGAGCTCATCTGGTCTGCCCCAGCATTTT. Protein product: CASSAKVGSSSGLPQHF.

This rearrangement joins TRBV7-9 to TRBJ1-1; D is perhaps TRBD1 (5 bases). Trimming removed 1 base at V and 4 bases at J, with 10 bases between. The germline CDR1 and CDR2 sequences are SEHNR and FQNEAQ (reference sequence). The CDR3 sequence is 14 residues long. The CDR3 loop reads CASSLDPGSTEAFF. In nucleotides, the CDR3 is TGTGCCAGCAGCTTAGATCCAGGGAGCACTGAAGCTTTCTTT.

The chain uses TRBV11-3 and TRBJ1-1; D may be TRBD1 (6 bases). CDR1 is SGHNT, CDR2 YENEEA, per germline. This CDR3 has 16 amino acids. The germline V and J ends were trimmed by 4 bases and 5 bases, with 20 bases remaining between them. The DNA of the CDR3 is TGTGCCAGCAGCTCACTAAACAGGGCCCTGGGGACTGAAGCTTTCTTT. As protein: CASSSLNRALGTEAFF.

Here the CDR3 DNA reads TGTGCCACCAGTGCTCCCGGGACCTCGCCCCAGCATTTT. Translation gives CATSAPGTSPQHF. The V and J genes are TRBV24-1 and TRBJ1-5; D is perhaps TRBD1 (5 bases). Trimming pared 5 bases from V and 9 bases from J, leaving 13 bases between. The CDR3 is 13 residues long. Germline assignment: CDR1 KGHDR and CDR2 SFDVKD.

This clone was recorded once. The chain joins TRBV2 to TRBJ1-2; 8 positions agree with TRBD1. There are 12 residues in the CDR3. Germline V gene sequence: CDR1 SNHLY, CDR2 FYNNEI. The V segment lost 6 bases and the J segment 7 bases; nucleotides outside the gene matches: 4. CDR3 nucleotide sequence: TGTGCCAGCAGCTGGACAGGGCCTGGCTACACCTTC. This gives the protein CASSWTGPGYTF.

The chain couples TRBV6-5 to TRBJ2-3; D remains unclear. Germline values: CDR1 MNHEY, CDR2 SVGAGI. V dropped 0 bases and J dropped 1 base, with 8 bases sitting between them. The CDR3 sequence is 15 residues long. CDR3 sequence (DNA): TGTGCCAGCAGTTACTCTAGGGCAGGCACAGATACGCAGTATTTT. The encoded protein is CASSYSRAGTDTQYF.

This clone was detected only once. This chain connects TRBV19 to TRBJ1-1, with TRBD1 as a possible D gene (6 bases). This CDR3 contains 14 residues. The V and J ends lost 3 bases and 5 bases respectively, with 13 bases between them. Germline CDR1 is LNHDA and CDR2 is SQIVND (reference sequence). CDR3 region: CASSIGQGNTEAFF. In DNA form, the CDR3 reads TGTGCCAGTAGTATCGGCCAGGGGAATACTGAAGCTTTCTTT. The variable domain in full, with the rest retrieved from reference TRBV19 and TRBJ1-1, is DGGITQSPKYLFRKEGQNVTLSCEQNLNHDAMYWYRQDPGQGLRLIYYSQIVNDFQKGDIAEGYSVSREKKESFPLTVTSAQKNPTAFYLCASSIGQGNTEAFFGQGTRLTVV.

The chain links TRBV7-6 to TRBJ1-2; no definite D call. The CDR3 has 15 residues. Per the germline V gene, CDR1 is SGHVS and CDR2 is FNYEAQ. V was shortened by 2 bases and J by 6 bases, with 16 bases between the two germline ends. The CDR3 spells CASSLNPGGGDGYTF. The CDR3 coding sequence is TGTGCCAGCAGCTTAAACCCCGGCGGTGGGGATGGCTACACCTTC.

This chain connects TRBV27 to TRBJ1-5; D unclear. The V and J ends lost 3 bases and 0 bases respectively, with 3 bases between them. This CDR3 comprises 13 residues. CDR1 is MNHEY, CDR2 SMNVEV, per germline (reference sequence). CDR3 DNA sequence: TGTGCCAGCAGTTTTAATAGCAATCAGCCCCAGCATTTT. Protein: CASSFNSNQPQHF.

The chain couples TRBV27 to TRBJ2-5; TRBD1 agrees at 7 bases. This CDR3 is 14 amino acids long. V gave up 5 bases and J gave up 2 bases; unmatched junction bases: 5. CDR1 is MNHEY and CDR2 is SMNVEV in the germline V gene (reference sequence). CDR3 nucleotide sequence: TGTGCCAGCAGTCTGAACAGGGGTCAAGAGACCCAGTACTTC. Translated, it gives CASSLNRGQETQYF.

The V gene is TRBV6-1, the J gene TRBJ1-2; D unresolved. Trimming shortened V by 2 bases and J by 2 bases, and 6 bases separated the two germline ends. CDR3 size: 13 residues. Germline assignment: CDR1 MNHNS and CDR2 SASEGT. The CDR3 loop reads CASSENRNYGYTF. In DNA, the CDR3 is TGTGCCAGCAGTGAAAATAGGAACTATGGCTACACCTTC.

V usage is TRBV5-6 and J usage is TRBJ1-2, with 8 positions matching TRBD1. The CDR3 runs to 15 residues. Germline trimming cut 4 bases from V and 5 bases from J; bases unmatched to any gene: 10. Germline V lookup: CDR1 SGHDT, CDR2 YYEEEE. This chain's CDR3 is CASSQQGAPWYGYTF. In DNA form, the CDR3 reads TGTGCCAGCAGCCAGCAGGGGGCCCCGTGGTATGGCTACACCTTC. Full variable domain (missing parts from reference TRBV5-6 and TRBJ1-2): DAGVTQSPTHLIKTRGQQVTLRCSPKSGHDTVSWYQQALGQGPQFIFQYYEEEERQRGNFPDRFSGHQFPNYSSELNVNALLLGDSALYLCASSQQGAPWYGYTFGSGTRLTVV.

The chain is built from TRBV9 and TRBJ1-1, with TRBD1 identical over 8 bases. The germline V gene encodes CDR1 SGDLS and CDR2 YYNGEE. CDR3 length: 13 residues. The ends lost 3 bases at V and 6 bases at J; junction bases unmatched: 4. This CDR3 is CASSAQGAAEAFF. The DNA for the CDR3 is TGTGCCAGCAGCGCCCAGGGGGCCGCTGAAGCTTTCTTT.

The J gene is TRBJ2-1, the V gene TRBV13, with D unclear. Trimming removed 3 bases from V and 7 bases from J, with 10 bases in between. The CDR3 consists of 13 residues. Germline-derived CDR1 and CDR2 are PRHDT and FYEKMQ (reference sequence). In DNA, the CDR3 is TGTGCCAGCAGCTTGCTTGTCCGGAATGAGCAGTTCTTC. Its translation: CASSLLVRNEQFF. Variable domain in full (rest from reference TRBV13 and TRBJ2-1): AAGVIQSPRHLIKEKRETATLKCYPIPRHDTVYWYQQGPGQDPQFLISFYEKMQSDKGSIPDRFSAQQFSDYHSELNMSSLELGDSALYFCASSLLVRNEQFFGPGTRLTVL.

The genes are TRBV12-3 or TRBV12-4 and TRBJ1-2, with unresolved D. This CDR3 has 13 amino acids. V gave up 6 bases and J gave up 8 bases, with 16 bases separating them. CDR3 region: CASSVDGYGGYTF. CDR3 sequence (DNA): TGTGCCAGCAGCGTGGACGGATATGGAGGCTACACCTTC.

The V call is TRBV11-3, the J call TRBJ2-2; 7 positions agree with TRBD2. V lost 0 bases and J lost 4; bases outside the gene matches: 5. CDR1 is SGHNT, CDR2 YENEEA, per germline. There are 16 residues in the CDR3. In DNA form, the CDR3 reads TGTGCCAGCAGCTTAGACCTGGGACTACTCACCGGGGAGCTGTTTTTT. Protein product: CASSLDLGLLTGELFF.

In DNA, the CDR3 is TGCGCCAGCAGGGAAAGGGCTGGAAACACCATATATTTT. Its translation is CASRERAGNTIYF. The chain employs TRBV4-1 and TRBJ1-3, with D hard to call. Trimming pared 6 bases from V and 2 bases from J, leaving 8 bases between. This CDR3 region has 13 residues. Germline loops: CDR1 MGHRA, CDR2 YSYEKL.

The chain joins TRBV2 to TRBJ1-6; no definite D call. The CDR3 contains 15 residues. Trimming left V 6 bases short and J 8 bases short, with 17 bases between. In germline, CDR1 is SNHLY, CDR2 FYNNEI. The CDR3 sequence is CASRRRVISDSPLHF. CDR3 DNA: TGTGCCAGCAGGCGGAGGGTAATTTCGGATTCACCCCTCCACTTT. Drawing the rest from reference TRBV2 and TRBJ1-6, the complete variable domain is EPEVTQTPSHQVTQMGQEVILRCVPISNHLYFYWYRQILGQKVEFLVSFYNNEISEKSEIFDDQFSVERPDGSNFTLKIRSTKLEDSAMYFCASRRRVISDSPLHFGNGTRLTVT.

The rearrangement joins TRBV18 to TRBJ1-3; 11 bases are a match to TRBD1. CDR3 length: 18 amino acids. Trimming removed 2 bases from V and 0 bases from J; junction bases left unmatched: 6. The germline V gene has CDR1 KGHSH and CDR2 LQKENI. CDR3 in amino acids: CASSPSDRGLGSGNTIYF. The CDR3 DNA is TGTGCCAGCTCACCATCGGACAGGGGGCTTGGCTCTGGAAACACCATATATTTT. Full variable domain (rest looked up from reference TRBV18 and TRBJ1-3): NAGVMQNPRHLVRRRGQEARLRCSPMKGHSHVYWYRQLPEEGLKFMVYLQKENIIDESGMPKERFSAEFPKEGPSILRIQQVVRGDSAAYFCASSPSDRGLGSGNTIYFGEGSWLTVV.

The J gene is TRBJ1-5, the V gene TRBV27; D remains unclear. V lost 3 bases and J 4 bases, leaving 4 bases between the germline ends. This CDR3 region has 12 residues. The germline gives CDR1 MNHEY, CDR2 SMNVEV (reference sequence). CDR3 sequence: CASSFRNQPQHF. The CDR3 coding sequence is TGTGCCAGCAGTTTCCGGAATCAGCCCCAGCATTTT.